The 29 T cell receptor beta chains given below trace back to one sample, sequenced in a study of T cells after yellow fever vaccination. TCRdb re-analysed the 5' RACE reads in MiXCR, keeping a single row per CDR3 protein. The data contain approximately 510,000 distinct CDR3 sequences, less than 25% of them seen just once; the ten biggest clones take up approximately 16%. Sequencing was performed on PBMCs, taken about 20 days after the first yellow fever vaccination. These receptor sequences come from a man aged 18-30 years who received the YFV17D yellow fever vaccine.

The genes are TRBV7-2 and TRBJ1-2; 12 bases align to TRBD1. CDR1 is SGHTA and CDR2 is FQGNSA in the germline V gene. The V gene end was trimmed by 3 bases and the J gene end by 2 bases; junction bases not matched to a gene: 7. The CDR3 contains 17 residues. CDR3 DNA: TGTGCCAGCAGCTTTACCAGGGACAGGGGGCGAAACTATGGCTACACCTTC. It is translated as CASSFTRDRGRNYGYTF.

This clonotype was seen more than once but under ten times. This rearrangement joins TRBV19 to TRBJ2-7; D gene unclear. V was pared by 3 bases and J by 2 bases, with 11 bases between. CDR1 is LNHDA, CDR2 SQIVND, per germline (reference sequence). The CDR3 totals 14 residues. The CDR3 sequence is CASSIRGAAYEQYF. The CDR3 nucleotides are TGTGCCAGTAGTATTCGCGGAGCCGCCTACGAGCAGTACTTC.

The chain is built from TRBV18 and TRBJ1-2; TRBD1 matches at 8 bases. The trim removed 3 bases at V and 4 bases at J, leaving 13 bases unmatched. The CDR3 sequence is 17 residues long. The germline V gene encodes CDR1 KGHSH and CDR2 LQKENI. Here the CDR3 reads CASSPRDRGSFGYGYTF. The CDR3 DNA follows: TGTGCCAGCTCACCGCGAGACAGGGGAAGTTTCGGCTATGGCTACACCTTC.

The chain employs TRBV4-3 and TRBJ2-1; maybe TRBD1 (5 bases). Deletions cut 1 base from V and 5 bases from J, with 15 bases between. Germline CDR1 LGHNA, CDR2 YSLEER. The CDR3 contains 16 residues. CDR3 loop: CASSQAVARGNNEQFF. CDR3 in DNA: TGCGCCAGCAGCCAAGCGGTGGCTAGGGGAAACAATGAGCAGTTCTTC.

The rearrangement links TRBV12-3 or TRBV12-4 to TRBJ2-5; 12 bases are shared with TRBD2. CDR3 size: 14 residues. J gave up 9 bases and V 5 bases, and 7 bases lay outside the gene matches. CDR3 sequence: CASSETSGGGAQYF. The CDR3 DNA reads TGTGCCAGCAGTGAGACTAGCGGGGGAGGGGCCCAGTACTTC.

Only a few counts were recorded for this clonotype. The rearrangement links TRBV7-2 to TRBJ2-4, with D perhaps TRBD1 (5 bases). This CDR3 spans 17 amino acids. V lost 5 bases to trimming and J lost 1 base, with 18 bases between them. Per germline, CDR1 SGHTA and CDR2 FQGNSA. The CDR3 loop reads CASSPVGGARAKNIQYF. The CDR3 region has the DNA TGTGCCAGCAGCCCAGTCGGTGGGGCGCGCGCCAAAAACATTCAGTACTTC.

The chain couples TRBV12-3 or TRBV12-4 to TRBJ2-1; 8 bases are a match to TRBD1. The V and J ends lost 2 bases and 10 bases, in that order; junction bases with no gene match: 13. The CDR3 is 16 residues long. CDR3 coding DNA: TGTGCCAGCAGTTTACCTCCGGACAGGGACTCGTACGAGCAGTTCTTC. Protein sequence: CASSLPPDRDSYEQFF.

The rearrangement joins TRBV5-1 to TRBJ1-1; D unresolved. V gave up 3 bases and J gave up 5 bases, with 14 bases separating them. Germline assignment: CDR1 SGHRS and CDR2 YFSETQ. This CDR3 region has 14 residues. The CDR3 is CASSSWSAETEAFF. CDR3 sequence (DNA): TGCGCCAGCAGCTCGTGGTCGGCTGAGACTGAAGCTTTCTTT.

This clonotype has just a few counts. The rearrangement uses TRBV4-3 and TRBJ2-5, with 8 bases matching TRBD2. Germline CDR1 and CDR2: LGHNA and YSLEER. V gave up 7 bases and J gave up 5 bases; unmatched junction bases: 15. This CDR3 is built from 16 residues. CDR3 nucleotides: TGCGCCAGCACCCCCAATCCTCCGGGGGGGCGGGAGACCCAGTACTTC. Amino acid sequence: CASTPNPPGGRETQYF.

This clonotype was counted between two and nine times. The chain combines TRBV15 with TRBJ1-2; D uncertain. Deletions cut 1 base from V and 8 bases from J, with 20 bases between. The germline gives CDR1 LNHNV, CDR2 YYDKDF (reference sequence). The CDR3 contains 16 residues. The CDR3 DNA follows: TGTGCCACCAGCAGAGGAGAGGCGGAGAGGTTTATCGGCTACACCTTC. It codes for CATSRGEAERFIGYTF. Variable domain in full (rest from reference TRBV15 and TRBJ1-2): DAMVIQNPRYQVTQFGKPVTLSCSQTLNHNVMYWYQQKSSQAPKLLFHYYDKDFNNEADTPDNFQSRRPNTSFCFLDIRSPGLGDTAMYLCATSRGEAERFIGYTFGSGTRLTVV.

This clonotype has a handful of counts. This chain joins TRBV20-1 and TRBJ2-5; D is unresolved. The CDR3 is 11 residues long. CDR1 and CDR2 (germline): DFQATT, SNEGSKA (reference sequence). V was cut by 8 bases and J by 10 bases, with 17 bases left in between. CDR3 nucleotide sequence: TGCAGTCCAGATGTCCCAAGAGGCCAGTACTTC. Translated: CSPDVPRGQYF.

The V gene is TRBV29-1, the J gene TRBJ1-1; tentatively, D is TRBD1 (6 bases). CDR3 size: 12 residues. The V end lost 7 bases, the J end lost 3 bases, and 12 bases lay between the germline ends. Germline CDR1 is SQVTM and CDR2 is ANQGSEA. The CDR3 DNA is TGCAGCGCCCGAAGGGGGGACACTGAAGCTTTCTTT. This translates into CSARRGDTEAFF.

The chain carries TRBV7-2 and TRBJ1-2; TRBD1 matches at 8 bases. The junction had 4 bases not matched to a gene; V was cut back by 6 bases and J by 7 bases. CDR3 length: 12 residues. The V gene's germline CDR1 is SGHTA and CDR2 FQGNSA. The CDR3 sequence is CASSHTGGGYTF. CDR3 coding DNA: TGTGCCAGCAGTCATACAGGGGGTGGCTACACCTTC.

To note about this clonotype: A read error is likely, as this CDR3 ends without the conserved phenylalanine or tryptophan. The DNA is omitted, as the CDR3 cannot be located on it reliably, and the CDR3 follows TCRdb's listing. The CDR3 here is CARSWRGGSLLQSL. The chain recombines TRBV3-1 with TRBJ2-1; whether TRBD1, the table's D call, matches the DNA was not checked. The CDR3 extends over 14 residues, inclusive of both ends. CDR1 LGHDT and CDR2 YNNKEL come from the germline V gene (reference sequence).

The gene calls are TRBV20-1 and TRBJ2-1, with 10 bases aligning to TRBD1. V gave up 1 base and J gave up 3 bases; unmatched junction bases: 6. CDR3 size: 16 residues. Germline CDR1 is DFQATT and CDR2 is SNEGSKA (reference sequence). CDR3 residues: CSARARDRGFYNEQFF. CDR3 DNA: TGCAGTGCTAGAGCCCGGGACAGGGGATTCTACAATGAGCAGTTCTTC.

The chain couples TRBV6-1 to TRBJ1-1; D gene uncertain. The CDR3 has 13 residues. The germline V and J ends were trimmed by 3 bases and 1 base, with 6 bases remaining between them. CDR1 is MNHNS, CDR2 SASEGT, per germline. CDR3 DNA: TGTGCCAGCAGTGAGAACAGGAACACTGAAGCTTTCTTT. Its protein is CASSENRNTEAFF.

The CDR3 here is CASSYGLGSTETQYF. The CDR3 DNA follows: TGTGCCAGCAGTTACGGCCTGGGGAGTACGGAGACCCAGTACTTC. The rearrangement links TRBV6-2 or TRBV6-3 to TRBJ2-5; the D gene is possibly TRBD2 (5 bases). The V gene's germline CDR1 is MNHEY and CDR2 SVGEGT. The V and J ends lost 2 bases and 5 bases respectively, with 15 bases between them. The CDR3 consists of 15 residues.

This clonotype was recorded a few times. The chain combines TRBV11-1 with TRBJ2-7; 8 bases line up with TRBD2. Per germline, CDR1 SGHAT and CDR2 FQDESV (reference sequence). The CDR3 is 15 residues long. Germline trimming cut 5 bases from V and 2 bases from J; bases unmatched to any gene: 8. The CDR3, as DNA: TGTGCCAGCAGCCCACTCGGGGGGGACGCCTACGAGCAGTACTTC. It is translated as CASSPLGGDAYEQYF. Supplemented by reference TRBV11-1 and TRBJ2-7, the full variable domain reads EAEVAQSPRYKITEKSQAVAFWCDPISGHATLYWYRQILGQGPELLVQFQDESVVDDSQLPKDRFSAERLKGVDSTLKIQPAELGDSAMYLCASSPLGGDAYEQYFGPGTRLTVT.

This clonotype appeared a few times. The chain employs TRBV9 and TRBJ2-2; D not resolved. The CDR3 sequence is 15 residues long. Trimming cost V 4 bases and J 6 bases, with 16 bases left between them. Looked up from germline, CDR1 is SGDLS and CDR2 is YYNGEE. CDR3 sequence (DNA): TGTGCCAGCAGCCTTTCTCCGAATACGCCCGGGGAGCTGTTTTTT. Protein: CASSLSPNTPGELFF. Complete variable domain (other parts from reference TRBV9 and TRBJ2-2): DSGVTQTPKHLITATGQRVTLRCSPRSGDLSVYWYQQSLDQGLQFLIQYYNGEERAKGNILERFSAQQFPDLHSELNLSSLELGDSALYFCASSLSPNTPGELFFGEGSRLTVL.

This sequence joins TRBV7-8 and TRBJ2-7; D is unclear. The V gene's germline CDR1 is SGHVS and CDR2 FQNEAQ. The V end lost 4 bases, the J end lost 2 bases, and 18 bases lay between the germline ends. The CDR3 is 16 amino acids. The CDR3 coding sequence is TGTGCCAGCAGCTCCTCGGCAAGGCCGATCACCTACGAGCAGTACTTC. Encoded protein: CASSSSARPITYEQYF.

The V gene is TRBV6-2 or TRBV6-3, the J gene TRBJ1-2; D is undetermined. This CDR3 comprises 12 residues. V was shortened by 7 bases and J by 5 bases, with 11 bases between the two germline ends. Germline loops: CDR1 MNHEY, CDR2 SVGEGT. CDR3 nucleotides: TGTGCCAGCAACAGAGAGGGATATGGCTACACCTTC. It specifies CASNREGYGYTF.

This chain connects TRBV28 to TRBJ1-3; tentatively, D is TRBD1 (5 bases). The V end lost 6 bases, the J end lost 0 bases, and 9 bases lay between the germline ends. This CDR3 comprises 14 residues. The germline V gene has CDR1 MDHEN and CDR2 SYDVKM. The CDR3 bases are TGTGCCAGCAGACAGGACCTCTCTGGAAACACCATATATTTT. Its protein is CASRQDLSGNTIYF.

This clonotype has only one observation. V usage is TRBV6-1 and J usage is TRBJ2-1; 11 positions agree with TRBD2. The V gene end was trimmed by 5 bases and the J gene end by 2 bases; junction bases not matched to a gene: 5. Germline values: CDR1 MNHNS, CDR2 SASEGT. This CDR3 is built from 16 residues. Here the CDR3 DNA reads TGTGCCAGCAGTCCTAGCGGGGGGCAAGCCTACAATGAGCAGTTCTTC. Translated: CASSPSGGQAYNEQFF.

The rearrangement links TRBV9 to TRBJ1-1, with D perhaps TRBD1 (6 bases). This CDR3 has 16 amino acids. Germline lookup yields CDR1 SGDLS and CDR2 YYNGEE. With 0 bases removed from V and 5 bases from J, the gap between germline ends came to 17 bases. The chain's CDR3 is CASSVEARGPDTEAFF. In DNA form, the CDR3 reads TGTGCCAGCAGCGTAGAGGCTCGGGGGCCTGATACTGAAGCTTTCTTT.

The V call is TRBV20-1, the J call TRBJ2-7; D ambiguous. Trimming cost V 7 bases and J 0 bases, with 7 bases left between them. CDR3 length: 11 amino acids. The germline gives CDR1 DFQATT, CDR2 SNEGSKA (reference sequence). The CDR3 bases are TGCAGTGTTCTCAGCTCCTACGAGCAGTACTTC. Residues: CSVLSSYEQYF.

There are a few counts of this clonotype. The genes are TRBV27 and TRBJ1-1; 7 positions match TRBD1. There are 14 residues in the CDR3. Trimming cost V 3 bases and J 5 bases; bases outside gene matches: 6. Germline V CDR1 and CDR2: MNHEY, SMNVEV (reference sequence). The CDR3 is CASSLRGLWTEAFF. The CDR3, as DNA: TGTGCCAGCAGTTTGAGGGGGCTTTGGACTGAAGCTTTCTTT.

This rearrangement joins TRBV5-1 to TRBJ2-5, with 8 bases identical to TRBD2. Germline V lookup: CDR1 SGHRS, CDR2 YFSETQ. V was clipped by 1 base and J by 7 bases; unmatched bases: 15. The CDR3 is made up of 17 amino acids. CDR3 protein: CASSLTGRGGPQWTQYF. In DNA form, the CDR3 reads TGCGCCAGCAGCTTGACGGGCCGCGGGGGGCCCCAGTGGACCCAGTACTTC.

CDR3 in amino acids: CASSGQGLPGELFF. The CDR3 DNA reads as TGCGCCAGCAGCGGTCAGGGGTTGCCCGGGGAGCTGTTTTTT. The chain recombines TRBV5-1 with TRBJ2-2, with D maybe TRBD1 (6 bases). V was cut by 4 bases and J by 6 bases, with 13 bases left in between. The CDR3 consists of 14 residues. Germline V gives CDR1 SGHRS, CDR2 YFSETQ.

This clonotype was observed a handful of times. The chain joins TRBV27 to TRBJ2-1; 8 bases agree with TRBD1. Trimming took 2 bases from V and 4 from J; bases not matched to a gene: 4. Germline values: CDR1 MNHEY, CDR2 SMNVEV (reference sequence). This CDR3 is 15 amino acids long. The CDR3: CASSLTGTGYNEQFF. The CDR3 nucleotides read TGTGCCAGCAGTTTAACCGGGACAGGATACAATGAGCAGTTCTTC.